This section outlines one T cell receptor beta chain sequence together with its context. Per the original data handling: Quality scores were absent from the junction-only immunoSEQ sequences, so filtering differed. Sequenced by immunoSEQ multiplex PCR; TCRdb stores in-frame clones only, minus some. V, J and clone size are those of that table, while D and trimming were read from the DNA. Of hundreds of thousands of clones listed, about 96% are singletons. The record originates from a study of shared clonotypes between healthy human individuals. Cells designated naive CD8 were CD45RO-negative and were positively selected for CCR7, with terminally differentiated effector memory CD45RA+ cells excluded. The CDR3 covers 14 residues. Germline V lookup: CDR1 MNHEY, CDR2 SMNVEV (reference sequence). The germline V and J ends were trimmed by 5 bases and 2 bases, with 11 bases remaining between them.

The clonotype was recovered from a woman aged 25 to 39 in good health. V is TRBV27 and J is TRBJ2-3; a weak D match, TRBD2 (6 bases). Sequencing was carried out using naive CD8+ T cells sorted from blood. In DNA, the CDR3 is TGTGCCAGCAGTAAGGACTACCCCACAGATACGCAGTATTTT. Protein product: CASSKDYPTDTQYF.